This paragraph covers one T cell receptor (beta chain) sequence. The data belong to a study of CD4 T cells in relation to SARS-CoV-2 and coronaviruses. Uncultured naive and memory CD4+ T cells supplied DNA for deep TCR-beta sequencing. Sequencing used immunoSEQ multiplex PCR; TCRdb keeps in-frame clones, though not all of them. The profile covers roughly 63,000 clones, with about 94% appearing a single time and approximately 0.14% taken by the ten largest. Germline CDR1 is LNHDA and CDR2 is SQIVND (reference sequence). The V end lost 8 bases, the J end lost 3 bases, and 25 bases lay between the germline ends. CDR3 length equals 18 residues. CD4+ T cells from unexposed donors were obtained before the COVID-19 pandemic (2011-2018).

Sequences were obtained from naive CD4+ T cells from PBMCs. Subset described: naive CD4+ T cells isolated by negative enrichment. The clonotype was recovered from a human donor in good health. This chain uses TRBV19 with TRBJ2-2; perhaps D is TRBD1 or TRBD2 (5 bases each). The CDR3 DNA reads as TGTGCCAGTTCCATTTCGGGGTCTCCGGGACGGTACACCGGGGAGCTGTTTTTT. Translation: CASSISGSPGRYTGELFF. The complete variable domain, with remaining parts taken from reference TRBV19 and TRBJ2-2, reads DGGITQSPKYLFRKEGQNVTLSCEQNLNHDAMYWYRQDPGQGLRLIYYSQIVNDFQKGDIAEGYSVSREKKESFPLTVTSAQKNPTAFYLCASSISGSPGRYTGELFFGEGSRLTVL.